This entry is about one T cell receptor (beta chain). This specimen includes other DNA sequences encoding the same CDR3. The CDR3 consists of 15 residues. Germline V gene sequence: CDR1 SGHRS, CDR2 YFSETQ. After removal of 0 bases from V and 7 bases from J, the junction contained 5 bases not matched to a gene. The data derive from a study of shared clonotypes between healthy human individuals. Here immunoSEQ multiplex PCR was the method, and the copy in TCRdb shows in-frame clones only, minus some. The repertoire has a few million clones, about 92% of them found once; the top ten carry 0.39%. The rearrangement uses TRBV5-1 and TRBJ1-5; TRBD1 agrees at 9 bases. The sequenced sample was naive CD4+ T cells from PBMCs. Subset given: CD45RA+ positively selected. This clonotype originated in a man aged 18 to 30 in good health. Some clones in this sample may be carry-over from other donors' samples. The CDR3: CASSLGDRDGQPQHF. The DNA of the CDR3 is TGCGCCAGCAGCTTGGGGGACAGGGATGGGCAGCCCCAGCATTTT.